The T cell receptor (beta chain) described here comes from a study of blood T cell repertoires in COVID-19. The assay was immunoSEQ multiplex PCR, and TCRdb's table has in-frame clones only and misses some. The sample lists over 300,000 clones; roughly 90% were seen once. The germline CDR1 and CDR2 sequences are MDHEN and SYDVKM. The trim removed 8 bases at V and 1 base at J, leaving 5 bases unmatched. CDR3 length: 15 residues. The specimen was peripheral blood. The rearrangement links TRBV28 to TRBJ1-6, with 7 bases fitting TRBD1. The receptor was isolated from a man between 18 and 35 years old with active or convalescent COVID-19. The CDR3 reads CASRAGGSYNSPLHF. The CDR3 nucleotides are TGTGCCAGCCGGGCAGGGGGTTCCTATAATTCACCCCTCCACTTT.